This TCR beta chain was profiled in a study of blood T cell repertoires in COVID-19 (dated by TCRdb to about 2020). Broadly, across the study: ImmuneRACE Cohort 3 recovered participants were defined by two consecutive negative NP/OP PCR tests, healthcare professional clearance, or symptom resolution. Samples from collaborators originated in the United States, Italy and Spain and spanned both the acute and convalescent phases of COVID-19. The prospective study material was composed of cDNA or gDNA derived from T cells, B-cell-depleted T cells, or PBMCs. Subjects who had been exposed to COVID-19, were actively infected with it, or had recovered from it provided the deeply sampled blood TCRbeta repertoires that made up the dataset. The repertoires were released in a freely available public database meant as a resource for research on the immune response to SARS-CoV-2. The samples were drawn from the first 160 participants of the ongoing ImmuneRACE study and from 950 to 1,500 subjects provided by 6 global collaborators. The sample metadata nearly always contained a de-identified subject ID, COVID-19 status, age in years and sex. Where available, HLA class I and class II types were taken from metadata supplied by the sample provider and were not determined by assay-based typing.

The immunoSEQ Assay, a bias-controlled multiplex PCR, was used to amplify TCRbeta CDR3 regions from genomic DNA. Turning to the authors' computational methods: Nucleated cell counts per sample were estimated from amplification of reference gene primers within the assay. To quantify the absolute abundance of each unique TCRbeta CDR3 rearrangement, sequence reads were collapsed and filtered. Productive Simpson clonality was computed per sample as the square root of Simpson's diversity index over productive rearrangements. Held by TCRdb, this immuneACCESS table contains in-frame sequences only and omits some clones. Under half of the omission traces to an unresolved V gene where checked; the cause of the rest is unknown. V, J and clone size derive from that table, while D and trimming were established from the DNA sequence. Counted in this sample were some 220,000 clones; 86% of them appeared once. The ten largest clones take up approximately 3.1% of the sample.

As concerns this clone: The antigen it recognizes is unknown. Per-base qualities were not stored, and no clone one base away is much larger.

Between the V and J ends, shortened by 7 bases and 0 bases respectively, the junction contains 13 bases. The CDR3 holds 15 amino acids from the cysteine to the phenylalanine. Left in the record is the CDR3 DNA by itself, 45 bases read in frame from the first base. CDR1 and CDR2, per the germline V gene, are MDHEN and SYDVKM. In the prospective study, participants were roughly 18 to 100 years old, resided in about two dozen geographic areas of the United States, and were enrolled through a virtual design. In the prospective study, cohorts were assigned on the basis of participant-reported clinical history obtained from a screening survey and a study questionnaire. In the prospective study, mobile phlebotomists collected whole blood, serum and a nasopharyngeal or oropharyngeal swab from each participant. Additional blood draws and questionnaires over an approximately two-month period could optionally be provided by prospective study participants. Prospective study blood samples were shipped either frozen or at room temperature before DNA extraction.

The study at large found these results: The amount of clinical and demographic metadata varied by source and participant and was provided uncurated.

This TCR came from a woman aged 50 to 60 in a cohort exposed to, infected with or recovered from COVID-19 (not recorded which). The V gene is TRBV28 and the J gene is TRBJ1-3; no D segment can be confidently identified. Specimen: PBMCs or T cells enriched from blood (not recorded which). The sequenced DNA is TGTGCCAGCACCCCCGGCGGGTACTCTGGAAACACCATATATTTT. Its protein reads: CASTPGGYSGNTIYF.